This TCR beta chain was sequenced in a study of T cells in localized non-small cell lung cancer (dated by TCRdb to the early 2020s). Background for the entire study: T cell repertoires of a few hundred early-stage NSCLC patients were analyzed, with tumors being compared against uninvolved tumor-adjacent lungs. The cohort comprised roughly 230 treatment-naïve NSCLC patients with resected, localized lung tumors. NSCLC patients had a mean age of around 66 years, and around 140 were male and about a hundred female. What the authors observed across the whole study: Because of the exploratory design, TCR variables were selected using unadjusted p-values without false-discovery rate correction. Higher T cell density in blood was associated with longer overall survival, whereas higher clonality in adjacent lung was associated with shorter survival. Uninvolved tumor-adjacent lung showed the highest T cell clonality, higher than tumor, which suggests more focused antigenic responses in the adjacent lung. Because multi-region sequencing of the tumors was not done, intratumor heterogeneity could not be ruled out. A median of roughly 56 of the top 100 tumor clones were detected in paired uninvolved adjacent lung, and around 30 of these tumor clones were also found among the top 100 clones of the paired uninvolved adjacent lung.

CDR1 LNHDA and CDR2 SQIVND were looked up in the germline V gene (reference sequence). V lost 2 bases and J lost 5 bases; the stretch between them is 25 bases long. There are 18 amino acids in the CDR3, from cysteine to phenylalanine inclusive. Kept here is only the CDR3 DNA, which spans 54 bases and is read in frame from base 1. In the case of this clone: No antigen is known for it. Base qualities are not provided; no much larger clone lies one nucleotide away.

TCR beta CDR3 regions were sequenced from DNA using the immunoSEQ Assay. The study's processing was this. T cell density was computed as TCR beta template counts normalized to usable DNA estimated by amplifying housekeeping genes. The preseqR package was used to estimate richness by extrapolating to 400,000 templates for PBMC samples and to 120,000 templates for tissue samples. Clonality was taken to be one minus Pielou's evenness. To identify tissue-enriched TCRs, differential abundance testing was run on productive amino-acid clonotypes with a minimum total count of 5 and an alpha of 0.1. The Jaccard Index and the Morisita Overlap Index were used to measure how much the repertoires overlapped between compartments. GLIPH grouped TCR beta CDR3s together with public tetramer-defined viral CDR3s, and a viral motif had to include at least three viral sequences and also show V-gene enrichment. What TCRdb holds here is the immuneACCESS table cut down to in-frame rearrangements. Part of the clones is not present; checked against another copy, under half of the missing clones reflect an unresolved V gene, and the others are unexplained. Clone size and the V and J calls come from that table; the DNA yielded D and trimming. The sample table records 20,000 to 25,000 clones; 75% to 90% of these occur just once. The top ten hold about 14% of the sample.

At diagnosis, tumor, uninvolved tumor-adjacent lung and peripheral blood were collected and then preserved as a mix of FFPE and fresh-frozen material. For TCR repertoire profiling, blood samples were analyzed as peripheral blood mononuclear cells. The sample here was peripheral blood, taken before any cancer treatment. The clonotype was recovered from a female donor of 60 years or more with stage I lung adenocarcinoma. The chain is made from TRBV19 and TRBJ2-7, with the identity of the D gene unclear. The DNA is as follows: TGTGCCAGTAGTATAAGGATATCGGGCACACTCTCCGAGAACGAGCAGTACTTC. Its protein is CASSIRISGTLSENEQYF.